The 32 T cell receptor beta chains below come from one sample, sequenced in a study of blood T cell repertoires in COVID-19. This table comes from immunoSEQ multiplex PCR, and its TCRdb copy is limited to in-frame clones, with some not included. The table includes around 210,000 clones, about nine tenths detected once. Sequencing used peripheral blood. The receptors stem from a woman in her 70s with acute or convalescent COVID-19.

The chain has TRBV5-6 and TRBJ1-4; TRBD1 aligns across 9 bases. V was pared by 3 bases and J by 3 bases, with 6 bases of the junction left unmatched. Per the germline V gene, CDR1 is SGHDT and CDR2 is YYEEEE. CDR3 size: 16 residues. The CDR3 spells CASSSPGQGPNEKLFF. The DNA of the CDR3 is TGTGCCAGCAGCTCGCCGGGACAGGGACCTAATGAAAAACTGTTTTTT.

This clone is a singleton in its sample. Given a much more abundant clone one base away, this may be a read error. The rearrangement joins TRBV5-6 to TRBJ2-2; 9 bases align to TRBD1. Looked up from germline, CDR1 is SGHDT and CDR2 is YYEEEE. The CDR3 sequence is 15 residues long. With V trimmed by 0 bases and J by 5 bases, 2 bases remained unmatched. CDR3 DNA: TGTGCCAGCAGCTTGGGGACAGGGGTAACCGGGGAGCTGTTTTTT. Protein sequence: CASSLGTGVTGELFF.

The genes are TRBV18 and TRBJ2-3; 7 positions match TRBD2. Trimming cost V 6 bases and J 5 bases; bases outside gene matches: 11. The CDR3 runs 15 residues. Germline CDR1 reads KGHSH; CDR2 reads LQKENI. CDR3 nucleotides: TGTGCCAGCTCTACTGGGAGGGGCCGGGGAGATACGCAGTATTTT. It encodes CASSTGRGRGDTQYF.

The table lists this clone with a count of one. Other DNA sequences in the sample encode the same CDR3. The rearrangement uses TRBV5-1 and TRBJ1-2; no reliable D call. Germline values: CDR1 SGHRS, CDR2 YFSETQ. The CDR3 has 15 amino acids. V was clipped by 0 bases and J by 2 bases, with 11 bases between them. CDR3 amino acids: CASSLGGRRNYGYTF. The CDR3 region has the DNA TGCGCCAGCAGCTTGGGTGGGAGGCGAAACTATGGCTACACCTTC.

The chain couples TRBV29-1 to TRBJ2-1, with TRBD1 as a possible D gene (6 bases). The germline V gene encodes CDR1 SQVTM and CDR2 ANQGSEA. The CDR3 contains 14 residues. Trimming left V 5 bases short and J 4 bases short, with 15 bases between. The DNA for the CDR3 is TGCAGCGTTTCGTCAGGGGCCTTGTACAATGAGCAGTTCTTC. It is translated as CSVSSGALYNEQFF.

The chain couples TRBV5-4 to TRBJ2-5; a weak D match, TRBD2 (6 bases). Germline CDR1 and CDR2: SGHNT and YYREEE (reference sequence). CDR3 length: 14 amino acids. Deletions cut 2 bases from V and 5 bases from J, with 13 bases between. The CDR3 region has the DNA TGTGCCAGCAGCTTAGCGGGCAGGGAGGAGACCCAGTACTTC. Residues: CASSLAGREETQYF.

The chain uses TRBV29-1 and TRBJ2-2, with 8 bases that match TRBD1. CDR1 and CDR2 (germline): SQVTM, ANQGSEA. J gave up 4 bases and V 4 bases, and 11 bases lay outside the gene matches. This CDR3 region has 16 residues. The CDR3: CSVGAIRGQGTGELFF. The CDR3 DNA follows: TGCAGCGTTGGGGCGATCAGGGGGCAGGGCACCGGGGAGCTGTTTTTT.

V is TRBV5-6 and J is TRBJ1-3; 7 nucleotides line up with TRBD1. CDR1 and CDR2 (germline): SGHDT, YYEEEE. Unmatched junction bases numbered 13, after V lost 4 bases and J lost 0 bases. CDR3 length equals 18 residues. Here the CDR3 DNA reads TGTGCCAGCAGCCCAGCCCCGGGACAGCAATACTCTGGAAACACCATATATTTT. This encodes CASSPAPGQQYSGNTIYF.

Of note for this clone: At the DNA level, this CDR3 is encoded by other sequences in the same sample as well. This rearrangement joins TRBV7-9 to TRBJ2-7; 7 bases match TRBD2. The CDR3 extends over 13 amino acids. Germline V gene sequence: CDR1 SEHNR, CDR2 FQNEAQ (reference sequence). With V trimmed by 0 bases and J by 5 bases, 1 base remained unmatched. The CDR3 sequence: CASSLAGGNEQYF. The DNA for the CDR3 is TGTGCCAGCAGCTTAGCGGGAGGGAACGAGCAGTACTTC.

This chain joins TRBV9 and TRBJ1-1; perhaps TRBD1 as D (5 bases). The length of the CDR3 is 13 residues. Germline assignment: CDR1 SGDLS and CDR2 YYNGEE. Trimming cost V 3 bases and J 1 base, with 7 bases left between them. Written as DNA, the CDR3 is TGTGCCAGCAGCGGGACACCGAACACTGAAGCTTTCTTT. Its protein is CASSGTPNTEAFF.

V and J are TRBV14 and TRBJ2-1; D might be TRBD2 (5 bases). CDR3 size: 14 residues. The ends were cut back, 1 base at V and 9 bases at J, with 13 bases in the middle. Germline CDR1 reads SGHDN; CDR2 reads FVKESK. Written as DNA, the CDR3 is TGTGCCAGCAGCCAAGTTAGCCCGGGAAGTGAGCAGTTCTTC. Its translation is CASSQVSPGSEQFF.

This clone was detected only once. The CDR3: CASRGRQGSNQPQHF. CDR3 bases: TGTGCCAGCAGAGGACGGCAGGGGAGCAATCAGCCCCAGCATTTT. The chain couples TRBV6-5 to TRBJ1-5; TRBD1 might be the D (6 bases). There are 15 residues in the CDR3. Germline V gene sequence: CDR1 MNHEY, CDR2 SVGAGI. The V end was cut by 6 bases, the J end by 1 base, with 13 bases between.

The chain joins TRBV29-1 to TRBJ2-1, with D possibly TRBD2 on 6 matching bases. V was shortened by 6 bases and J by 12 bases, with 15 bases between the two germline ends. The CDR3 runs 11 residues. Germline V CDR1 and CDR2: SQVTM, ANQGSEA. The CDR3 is CSVGDSWGQFF. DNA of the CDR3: TGCAGCGTCGGGGACTCCTGGGGGCAGTTCTTC.

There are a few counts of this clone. Written as DNA, the CDR3 is TGTGCAAGTCGCTTAGCGGACAGACAGGGGGCAGGCTCACCCCTCCACTTT. Translated, it gives CASRLADRQGAGSPLHF. The chain employs TRBV12-2 and TRBJ1-6; TRBD1, as called in the table, went unchecked against the DNA. TRBV12-2 is a pseudogene locus. The CDR3 is made up of 17 amino acids.

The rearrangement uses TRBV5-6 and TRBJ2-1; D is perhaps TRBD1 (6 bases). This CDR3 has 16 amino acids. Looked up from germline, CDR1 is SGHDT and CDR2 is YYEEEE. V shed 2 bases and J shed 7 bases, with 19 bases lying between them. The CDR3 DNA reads TGTGCCAGCAGCTTACTAGGGCAGGGACACGTGAATGAGCAGTTCTTC. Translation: CASSLLGQGHVNEQFF.

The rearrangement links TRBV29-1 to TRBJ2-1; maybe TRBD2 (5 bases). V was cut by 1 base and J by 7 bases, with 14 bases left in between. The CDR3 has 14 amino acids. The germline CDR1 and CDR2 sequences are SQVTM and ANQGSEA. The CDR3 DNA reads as TGCAGCGTTGAAGGGAGGACTCGACGGAATGAGCAGTTCTTC. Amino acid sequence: CSVEGRTRRNEQFF.

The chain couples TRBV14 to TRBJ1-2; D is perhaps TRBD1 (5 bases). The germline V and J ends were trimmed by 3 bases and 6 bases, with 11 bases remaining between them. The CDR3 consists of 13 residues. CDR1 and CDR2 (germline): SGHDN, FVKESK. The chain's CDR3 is CASSQGLIDGYTF. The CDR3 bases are TGTGCCAGCAGCCAGGGACTTATAGATGGCTACACCTTC. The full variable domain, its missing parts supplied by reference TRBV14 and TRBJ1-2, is EAGVTQFPSHSVIEKGQTVTLRCDPISGHDNLYWYRRVMGKEIKFLLHFVKESKQDESGMPNNRFLAERTGGTYSTLKVQPAELEDSGVYFCASSQGLIDGYTFGSGTRLTVV.

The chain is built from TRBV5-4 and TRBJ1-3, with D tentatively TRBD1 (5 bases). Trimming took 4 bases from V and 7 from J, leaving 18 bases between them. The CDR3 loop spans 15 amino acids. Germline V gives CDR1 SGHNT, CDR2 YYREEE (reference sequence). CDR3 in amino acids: CASSRGTLDGNTIYF. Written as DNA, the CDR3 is TGTGCCAGCAGCCGCGGGACTCTCGATGGCAACACCATATATTTT.

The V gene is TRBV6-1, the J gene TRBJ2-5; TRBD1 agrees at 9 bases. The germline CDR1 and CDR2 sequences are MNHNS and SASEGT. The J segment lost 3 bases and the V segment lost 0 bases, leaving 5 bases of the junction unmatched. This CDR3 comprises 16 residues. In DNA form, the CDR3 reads TGTGCCAGCAGTGAAGCTACAGGGGGCGTTAAAGAGACCCAGTACTTC. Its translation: CASSEATGGVKETQYF.

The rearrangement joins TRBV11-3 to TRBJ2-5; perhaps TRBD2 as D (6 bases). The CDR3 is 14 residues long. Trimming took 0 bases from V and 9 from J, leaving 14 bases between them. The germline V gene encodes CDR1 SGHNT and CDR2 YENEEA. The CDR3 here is CASSLEQSPGAQYF. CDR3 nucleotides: TGTGCCAGCAGCTTAGAACAGAGCCCGGGGGCCCAGTACTTC.

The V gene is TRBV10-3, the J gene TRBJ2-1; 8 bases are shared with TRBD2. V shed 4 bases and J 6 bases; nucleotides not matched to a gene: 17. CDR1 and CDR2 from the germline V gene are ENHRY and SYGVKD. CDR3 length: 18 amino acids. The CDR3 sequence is CAISGGQREKIATNEQFF. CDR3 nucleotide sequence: TGTGCCATCAGTGGAGGCCAGCGGGAGAAAATTGCGACCAATGAGCAGTTCTTC.

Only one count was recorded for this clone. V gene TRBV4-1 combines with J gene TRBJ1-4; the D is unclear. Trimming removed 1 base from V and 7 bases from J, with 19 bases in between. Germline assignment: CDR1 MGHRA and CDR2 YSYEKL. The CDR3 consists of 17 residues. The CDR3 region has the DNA TGCGCCAGCAGCCAAGCGGATTCAGGCATTTCTGGTGAAAAACTGTTTTTT. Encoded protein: CASSQADSGISGEKLFF.

CDR3 sequence reads: CASSSSGTSSYEQYF. In nucleotides, the CDR3 is TGTGCCAGCAGTTCCAGCGGGACTAGCTCCTACGAGCAGTACTTC. The chain carries TRBV7-2 and TRBJ2-7; 8 bases map to TRBD2. Germline V gene data show CDR1 as SGHTA and CDR2 as FQGNSA. V was clipped by 6 bases and J by 0 bases; unmatched bases: 7. The CDR3 has 15 amino acids.

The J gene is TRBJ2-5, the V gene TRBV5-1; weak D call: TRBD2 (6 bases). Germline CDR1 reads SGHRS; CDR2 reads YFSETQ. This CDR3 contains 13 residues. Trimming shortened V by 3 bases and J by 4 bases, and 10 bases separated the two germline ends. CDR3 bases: TGCGCCAGCAGCTGGAGGGGCGGAGAGACCCAGTACTTC. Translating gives CASSWRGGETQYF.

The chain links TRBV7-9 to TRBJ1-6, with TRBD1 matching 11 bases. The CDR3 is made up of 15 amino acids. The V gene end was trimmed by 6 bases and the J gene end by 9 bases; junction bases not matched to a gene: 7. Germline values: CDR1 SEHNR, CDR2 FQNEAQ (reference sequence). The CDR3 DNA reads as TGTGCCAGCAGAAGTGAGGGGACAGGGGGTTCACCCCTCCACTTT. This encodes CASRSEGTGGSPLHF.

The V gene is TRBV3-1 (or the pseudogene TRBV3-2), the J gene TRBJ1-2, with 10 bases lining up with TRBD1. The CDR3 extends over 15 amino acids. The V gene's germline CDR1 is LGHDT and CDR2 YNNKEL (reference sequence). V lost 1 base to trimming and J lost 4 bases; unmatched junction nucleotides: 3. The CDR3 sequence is CASSQARTGGYGYTF. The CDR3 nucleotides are TGTGCCAGCAGCCAAGCGAGGACAGGGGGCTATGGCTACACCTTC.

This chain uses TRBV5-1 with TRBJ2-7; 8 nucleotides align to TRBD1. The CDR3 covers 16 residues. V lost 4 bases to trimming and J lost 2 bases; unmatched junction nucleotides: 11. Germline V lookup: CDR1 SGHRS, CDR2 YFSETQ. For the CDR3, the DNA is TGCGCCAGCAGCGTGGGACAGGCCCTCTTTACCTACGAGCAGTACTTC. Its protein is CASSVGQALFTYEQYF.

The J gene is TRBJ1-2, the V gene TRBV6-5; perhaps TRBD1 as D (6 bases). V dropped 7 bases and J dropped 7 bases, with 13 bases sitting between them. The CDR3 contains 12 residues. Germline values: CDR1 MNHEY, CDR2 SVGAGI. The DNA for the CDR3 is TGTGCCAGCACCCCAGGGGCAGGTGGCTACACCTTC. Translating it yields CASTPGAGGYTF.

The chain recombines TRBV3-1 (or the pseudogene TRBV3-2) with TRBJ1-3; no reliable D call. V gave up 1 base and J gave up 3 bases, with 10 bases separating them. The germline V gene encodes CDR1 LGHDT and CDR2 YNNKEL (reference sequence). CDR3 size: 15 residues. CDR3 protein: CASSQGIGIGNTIYF. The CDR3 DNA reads TGTGCCAGCAGCCAAGGGATCGGGATTGGAAACACCATATATTTT.

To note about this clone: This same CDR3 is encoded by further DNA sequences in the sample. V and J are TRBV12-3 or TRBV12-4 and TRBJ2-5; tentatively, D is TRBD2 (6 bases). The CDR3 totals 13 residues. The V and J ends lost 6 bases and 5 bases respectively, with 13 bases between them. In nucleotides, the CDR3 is TGTGCCAGCAGGCCGACGGGGAGGGAGACCCAGTACTTC. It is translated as CASRPTGRETQYF.

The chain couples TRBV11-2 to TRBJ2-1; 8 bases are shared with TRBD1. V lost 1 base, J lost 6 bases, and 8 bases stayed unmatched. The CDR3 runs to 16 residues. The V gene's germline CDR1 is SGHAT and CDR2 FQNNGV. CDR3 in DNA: TGTGCCAGCAGCTTAGTCAGGGGGCTCCCGTCCAATGAGCAGTTCTTC. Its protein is CASSLVRGLPSNEQFF. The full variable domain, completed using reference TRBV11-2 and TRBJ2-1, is EAGVAQSPRYKIIEKRQSVAFWCNPISGHATLYWYQQILGQGPKLLIQFQNNGVVDDSQLPKDRFSAERLKGVDSTLKIQPAKLEDSAVYLCASSLVRGLPSNEQFFGPGTRLTVL.

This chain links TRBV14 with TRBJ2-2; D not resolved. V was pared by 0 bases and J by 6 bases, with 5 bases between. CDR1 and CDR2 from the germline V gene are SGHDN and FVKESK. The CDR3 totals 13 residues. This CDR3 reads CASSQDFAGELFF. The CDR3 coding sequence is TGTGCCAGCAGCCAAGATTTCGCCGGGGAGCTGTTTTTT.